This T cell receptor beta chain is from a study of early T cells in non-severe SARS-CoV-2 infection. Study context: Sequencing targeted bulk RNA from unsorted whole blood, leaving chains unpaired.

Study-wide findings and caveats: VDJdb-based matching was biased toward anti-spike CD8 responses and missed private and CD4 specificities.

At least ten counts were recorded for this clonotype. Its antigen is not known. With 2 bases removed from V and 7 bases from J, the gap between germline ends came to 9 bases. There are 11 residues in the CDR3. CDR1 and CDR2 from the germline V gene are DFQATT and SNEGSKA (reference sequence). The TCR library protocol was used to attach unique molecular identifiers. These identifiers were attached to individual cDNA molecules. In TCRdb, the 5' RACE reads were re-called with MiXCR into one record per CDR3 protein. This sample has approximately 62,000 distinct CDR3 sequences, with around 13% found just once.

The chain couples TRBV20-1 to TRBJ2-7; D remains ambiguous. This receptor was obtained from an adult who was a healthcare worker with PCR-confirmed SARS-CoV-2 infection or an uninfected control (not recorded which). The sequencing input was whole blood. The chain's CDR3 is CSARRVTEQYF. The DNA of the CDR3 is TGCAGTGCTAGAAGAGTCACTGAGCAGTACTTC.